Shown below are 10 T cell receptor beta chains from a single sample sequenced in a study of blood T cells in healthy people across ages. Primed by a sample-barcoded 5' primer and a J-beta primer mix, a second PCR proceeded for about 7 to 11 cycles. TCRdb re-analysed the 5' RACE reads in MiXCR, keeping a single row per CDR3 protein. The sample records about a million distinct CDR3 sequences, around two fifths being singletons. The sequencing sample was made of blood. These TCRs come from a man aged 18 to 30 in good health.

The chain employs TRBV28 and TRBJ2-3; D remains ambiguous. Germline assignment: CDR1 MDHEN and CDR2 SYDVKM. This CDR3 is 13 amino acids long. Trimming removed 5 bases at V and 2 bases at J, with 8 bases between. CDR3 residues: CASSGQHTDTQYF. The DNA of the CDR3 is TGTGCCAGCAGTGGGCAGCACACAGATACGCAGTATTTT.

Turning to this clonotype: Germline and junction disagree at one end, which may indicate a read error. This rearrangement joins TRBV10-3 to TRBJ2-3; no definite D call. CDR1 and CDR2 (germline): ENHRY, SYGVKD. CDR3 length equals 11 residues. CDR3 nucleotides: TGTGCCGTCAGTGAGGCAGATACGCAGTATTTT. Its protein is CAVSEADTQYF.

The V call is TRBV28, the J call TRBJ2-7, with D possibly TRBD1 on 6 matching bases. CDR1 MDHEN and CDR2 SYDVKM come from the germline V gene. The germline V and J ends were trimmed by 5 bases and 3 bases, with 17 bases remaining between them. The CDR3 loop spans 15 amino acids. CDR3 nucleotide sequence: TGTGCCAGCAGTCCGAGAACGGGACACTACTACGAGCAGTACTTC. Its protein is CASSPRTGHYYEQYF.

This chain uses TRBV4-2 with TRBJ1-4; unclear D gene. The CDR3 has 13 residues. V lost 3 bases, J lost 6 bases, and 8 bases lay in between. In germline, CDR1 is LGHNA, CDR2 YNFKEQ. The chain's CDR3 is CASSQEPDEKLFF. CDR3 coding DNA: TGTGCCAGCAGCCAGGAGCCCGATGAAAAACTGTTTTTT.

The chain couples TRBV7-2 to TRBJ2-1, with D perhaps TRBD2 (6 bases). CDR1 is SGHTA and CDR2 is FQGNSA in the germline V gene. Trimming cost V 4 bases and J 0 bases, with 13 bases left between them. CDR3 length: 16 amino acids. In DNA, the CDR3 is TGTGCCAGCAGCTCCGGAGGGAAGAGCTCCTACAATGAGCAGTTCTTC. Protein sequence: CASSSGGKSSYNEQFF.

CDR3 in DNA: TGCGCCAGCAGCCAGGAAGGGGCCCCGTCCGATGAGCAGTTCTTC. Translated, it gives CASSQEGAPSDEQFF. The rearrangement uses TRBV4-1 and TRBJ2-1; tentative D call: TRBD1 (5 bases). The germline V gene has CDR1 MGHRA and CDR2 YSYEKL. The CDR3 length is 15 residues. The V end was cut by 3 bases, the J end by 8 bases, with 17 bases between.

This clonotype has just a few counts. The rearrangement uses TRBV7-8 and TRBJ2-1; a weak D match, TRBD2 (6 bases). V lost 8 bases to trimming and J lost 6 bases, with 17 bases between them. From germline, CDR1 is SGHVS and CDR2 FQNEAQ. This CDR3 region has 14 residues. CDR3 sequence: CASGGRKKANEQFF. CDR3 nucleotides: TGTGCCAGCGGAGGGAGGAAAAAGGCCAATGAGCAGTTCTTC.

The genes are TRBV20-1 and TRBJ2-5; D not resolved. This CDR3 is 12 amino acids long. Trimming removed 6 bases from V and 0 bases from J, with 8 bases in between. In germline, CDR1 is DFQATT, CDR2 SNEGSKA (reference sequence). CDR3 DNA: TGCAGTGCCGTACGGGACCAAGAGACCCAGTACTTC. It specifies CSAVRDQETQYF.

V is TRBV11-2 and J is TRBJ2-3; D gene ambiguous. The V end lost 5 bases, the J end lost 6 bases, and 9 bases lay between the germline ends. Germline V CDR1 and CDR2: SGHAT, FQNNGV. The CDR3 has 12 residues. DNA for the CDR3: TGTGCCAGCAGCGCCTACTATGATACGCAGTATTTT. As protein: CASSAYYDTQYF.

The chain links TRBV4-2 to TRBJ1-6; the D is unclear. The germline V gene encodes CDR1 LGHNA and CDR2 YNFKEQ. V was cut by 0 bases and J by 0 bases, with 12 bases left in between. The CDR3 is 18 amino acids. The CDR3 DNA is TGTGCCAGCAGCCAAGATCGTACGGGGATCTCCTATAATTCACCCCTCCACTTT. It yields the protein CASSQDRTGISYNSPLHF.